The 12 T cell receptor beta chains given below trace back to one sample, sequenced in a study of T cells after yellow fever vaccination. TCRdb reprocessed the 5' RACE reads with MiXCR, giving one entry per CDR3 protein. The sample shows around 320,000 distinct CDR3 sequences, roughly 9% of them seen only once. This specimen consisted of CD4+ T cells sorted from PBMCs, obtained 5 days after the yellow fever booster vaccination. Source of these receptors: a young man who received the YFV17D yellow fever vaccine.

The sample holds many counts of this clonotype. The V and J genes are TRBV6-5 and TRBJ2-1; 7 bases agree with TRBD1. Unmatched junction bases numbered 8, after V lost 0 bases and J lost 6 bases. The length of the CDR3 is 16 residues. The germline gives CDR1 MNHEY, CDR2 SVGAGI. The CDR3 DNA reads TGTGCCAGCAGTTACTCTCGTTACAGGGGAGCCAATGAGCAGTTCTTC. Its protein product is CASSYSRYRGANEQFF.

This clonotype was seen more than once but under ten times. V is TRBV5-4 and J is TRBJ2-3; tentatively, D is TRBD2 (7 bases). V dropped 5 bases and J dropped 1 base, with 17 bases sitting between them. The germline gives CDR1 SGHNT, CDR2 YYREEE (reference sequence). This CDR3 is built from 16 residues. This CDR3 is CASRMGGAIRTDTQYF. In nucleotides, the CDR3 is TGTGCCAGCAGGATGGGGGGGGCGATTCGCACAGATACGCAGTATTTT.

This clonotype was counted ten times or more. The chain combines TRBV29-1 with TRBJ2-2; TRBD1 agrees at 9 bases. Unmatched junction bases numbered 9, after V lost 6 bases and J lost 7 bases. The germline CDR1 and CDR2 sequences are SQVTM and ANQGSEA. This CDR3 region has 14 residues. The CDR3 DNA reads as TGCAGCGTAGGACAGGGGACGACGGGCGGGGAGCTGTTTTTT. Residues: CSVGQGTTGGELFF.

This clonotype occurred a few times. The chain couples TRBV4-3 to TRBJ2-5; D is possibly TRBD2 (5 bases). V lost 4 bases and J 0 bases, leaving 12 bases between the germline ends. The V gene's germline CDR1 is LGHNA and CDR2 YSLEER. The CDR3 is 15 residues long. This chain's CDR3 is CASSRKGGNQETQYF. CDR3 DNA sequence: TGCGCCAGCAGCCGCAAAGGAGGCAACCAAGAGACCCAGTACTTC.

The V call is TRBV2, the J call TRBJ2-7, with D possibly called TRBD1 or TRBD2 (6 bases each). Germline V lookup: CDR1 SNHLY, CDR2 FYNNEI. The V and J ends lost 2 bases and 3 bases respectively, with 11 bases between them. The CDR3 is made up of 14 amino acids. The CDR3: CASSEQGTHYEQYF. Written as DNA, the CDR3 is TGTGCCAGCAGTGAACAGGGGACTCACTACGAGCAGTACTTC.

This chain joins TRBV7-2 and TRBJ1-1, with 8 bases matching TRBD1. CDR1 and CDR2 (germline): SGHTA, FQGNSA. This CDR3 is 14 amino acids long. With 5 bases clipped from V and 5 bases from J, the junction kept 7 bases outside the gene matches. The CDR3 is CASSLRGLRTEAFF. The CDR3 DNA reads TGTGCCAGCAGCCTCAGGGGGCTAAGGACTGAAGCTTTCTTT. Supplemented by reference TRBV7-2 and TRBJ1-1, the full variable domain reads GAGVSQSPSNKVTEKGKDVELRCDPISGHTALYWYRQSLGQGLEFLIYFQGNSAPDKSGLPSDRFSAERTGGSVSTLTIQRTQQEDSAVYLCASSLRGLRTEAFFGQGTRLTVV.

This rearrangement joins TRBV5-1 to TRBJ2-3, with no clear D. Trimming shortened V by 3 bases and J by 0 bases, and 8 bases separated the two germline ends. The CDR3 is 14 residues long. Looked up from germline, CDR1 is SGHRS and CDR2 is YFSETQ. The chain's CDR3 is CASSSQLSTDTQYF. DNA for the CDR3: TGCGCCAGCAGCTCCCAGTTGAGCACAGATACGCAGTATTTT.

V usage is TRBV11-2 and J usage is TRBJ2-6; D not resolved. The V and J ends lost 4 bases and 1 base respectively, with 8 bases between them. This CDR3 is built from 15 residues. CDR1 and CDR2 (germline): SGHAT, FQNNGV. CDR3 DNA: TGTGCCAGCAGCTCCCCGCGATCTGGGGCCAACGTCCTGACTTTC. Translated: CASSSPRSGANVLTF.

This sequence joins TRBV18 and TRBJ2-3; TRBD2 might be the D (6 bases). In germline, CDR1 is KGHSH, CDR2 LQKENI. This CDR3 spans 16 amino acids. V was trimmed by 4 bases and J by 3 bases, leaving 17 bases between them. The CDR3 DNA reads TGTGCCAGCTCACTGTTGGAGCGGGTCATAACAGATACGCAGTATTTT. The encoded protein is CASSLLERVITDTQYF.

The J gene is TRBJ2-1, the V gene TRBV15, with D perhaps TRBD2 (6 bases). The germline V gene has CDR1 LNHNV and CDR2 YYDKDF (reference sequence). With 2 bases removed from V and 4 bases from J, the gap between germline ends came to 12 bases. The CDR3 extends over 15 amino acids. CDR3 region: CATSRRPGTYNEQFF. The DNA for the CDR3 is TGTGCCACCAGCAGAAGGCCGGGGACTTACAATGAGCAGTTCTTC.

In its sample, this clonotype was seen a few times. The rearrangement joins TRBV5-1 to TRBJ1-1; no clear D gene. Germline V CDR1 and CDR2: SGHRS, YFSETQ. The CDR3 spans 15 residues. V lost 4 bases to trimming and J lost 1 base, with 14 bases between them. In DNA form, the CDR3 reads TGCGCCAGCAGCGCGGACCGGGAGGGGAACACTGAAGCTTTCTTT. Its protein product is CASSADREGNTEAFF.

This clonotype was seen only a few times. The chain employs TRBV7-9 and TRBJ1-5, with 9 bases identical to TRBD1. The CDR3 has 15 amino acids. CDR1 is SEHNR, CDR2 FQNEAQ, per germline (reference sequence). The V and J ends lost 5 bases and 7 bases, in that order; junction bases with no gene match: 9. CDR3 coding DNA: TGTGCCAGCAGCCCAGGGACAGGGATCGGACAGCCCCAGCATTTT. Translating it yields CASSPGTGIGQPQHF.